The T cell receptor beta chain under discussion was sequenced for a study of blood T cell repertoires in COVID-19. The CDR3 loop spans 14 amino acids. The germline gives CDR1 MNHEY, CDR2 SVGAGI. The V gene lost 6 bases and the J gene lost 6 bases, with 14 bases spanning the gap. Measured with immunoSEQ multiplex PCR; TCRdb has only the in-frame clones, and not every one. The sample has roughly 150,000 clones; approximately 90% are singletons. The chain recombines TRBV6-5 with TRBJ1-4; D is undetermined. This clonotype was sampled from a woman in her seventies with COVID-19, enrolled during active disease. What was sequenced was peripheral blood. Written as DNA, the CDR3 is TGTGCCAGCAGCTCCCGGGGTGCTTATGAAAAACTGTTTTTT. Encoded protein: CASSSRGAYEKLFF.